This paragraph reports one T cell receptor beta chain. Its cognate antigen is unknown. V shed 3 bases and J 8 bases; nucleotides not matched to a gene: 6. Looked up from germline, CDR1 is SGHAT and CDR2 is FQNNGV. This CDR3 has 15 amino acids. The sample is drawn from a study of vaccination effects on CD4 cells after COVID-19. Clones were sequenced by immunoSEQ multiplex PCR, and TCRdb holds only the in-frame ones, with some missing. The sample holds fewer than 75,000 clones; 78% are singletons and the top ten take about 4.5%. CD4+ T cells were isolated after approximately 10 days of culture. Each person got two doses of an mRNA SARS-CoV-2 vaccine, BNT162b2 or mRNA-1273.

V usage is TRBV11-2 and J usage is TRBJ1-6, with 8 bases fitting TRBD1. The material was CD4+ T cells from PBMCs cultured without peptide, obtained after COVID-19 vaccination. The TCR was taken from a human donor who received a COVID-19 vaccine. CDR3 coding DNA: TGTGCCAGCAGCTTTGGACAGGGAATGCATTCACCCCTCCACTTT. It translates to CASSFGQGMHSPLHF.